Each of the 25 T cell receptor beta chains below was sequenced from the same sample in a study of cytomegalovirus exposure and HLA in healthy donors. Primers for the PCR totalled 60 Vbeta and 13 Jbeta. Sequenced by immunoSEQ multiplex PCR; TCRdb stores in-frame clones only, minus some. Here the sample spans 90,000 to 150,000 clones, around 78% being singletons. Input material: PBMCs. The receptors shown here come from a woman under 40 in good health and CMV-seropositive.

V and J are TRBV27 and TRBJ1-1, with D maybe TRBD1 (6 bases). Germline V lookup: CDR1 MNHEY, CDR2 SMNVEV (reference sequence). The ends were cut back, 3 bases at V and 4 bases at J, with 9 bases in the middle. The CDR3 covers 13 residues. The chain's CDR3 is CASSFGQSTEAFF. CDR3 bases: TGTGCCAGCAGTTTTGGACAGAGCACTGAAGCTTTCTTT.

V usage is TRBV5-1 and J usage is TRBJ2-3; 7 positions match TRBD1. The CDR3 is 13 residues long. Germline V lookup: CDR1 SGHRS, CDR2 YFSETQ. J lost 6 bases, V lost 3 bases, and 4 bases had no gene match. This CDR3 reads CASSSGQQDTQYF. The CDR3 nucleotides are TGCGCCAGCAGCTCGGGACAGCAGGATACGCAGTATTTT.

The chain uses TRBV2 and TRBJ2-3; no reliable D call. The CDR3 extends over 14 amino acids. Trimming removed 8 bases from V and 2 bases from J, with 14 bases in between. The V gene's germline CDR1 is SNHLY and CDR2 FYNNEI. CDR3 nucleotide sequence: TGTGCCAGCTCAGCAGGCCATTACACAGATACGCAGTATTTT. It specifies CASSAGHYTDTQYF.

The chain links TRBV20-1 to TRBJ2-3, with D tentatively TRBD2 (5 bases). V lost 3 bases and J 8 bases, leaving 9 bases between the germline ends. CDR3 length equals 11 residues. Germline assignment: CDR1 DFQATT and CDR2 SNEGSKA (reference sequence). CDR3 sequence: CSASFEGTQYF. The CDR3 DNA reads as TGCAGTGCTAGCTTTGAGGGTACGCAGTATTTT.

The DNA of the CDR3 is TGTGCCAGCAGTATGCATGGGCTCTATGGCTACACCTTC. It encodes CASSMHGLYGYTF. J is TRBJ1-2 and V is TRBV27; D unresolved. The CDR3 contains 13 residues. CDR1 MNHEY and CDR2 SMNVEV come from the germline V gene (reference sequence). V lost 5 bases and J lost 4, with 11 bases in between.

The genes are TRBV6-5 and TRBJ2-7, with TRBD1 matching over 8 bases. Germline lookup yields CDR1 MNHEY and CDR2 SVGAGI. The CDR3 has 13 residues. With V trimmed by 6 bases and J by 6 bases, 7 bases remained unmatched. CDR3 nucleotide sequence: TGTGCCAGCAGCCTTCAAGGACAGGGCGAGCAGTACTTC. Translating gives CASSLQGQGEQYF.

The chain employs TRBV15 and TRBJ2-7, with 9 bases that match TRBD1. The CDR3 covers 15 residues. Germline V gene sequence: CDR1 LNHNV, CDR2 YYDKDF (reference sequence). V shed 2 bases, J shed 2 bases, and the junction held 4 bases outside the gene matches. Here the CDR3 reads CATSRPTGGTYEQYF. In DNA, the CDR3 is TGTGCCACCAGCAGACCGACAGGGGGAACCTACGAGCAGTACTTC.

This clone was seen a few times. The chain couples TRBV2 to TRBJ2-3; the D gene is possibly TRBD1 (5 bases). The CDR3 loop spans 13 amino acids. Germline assignment: CDR1 SNHLY and CDR2 FYNNEI. Deletions cut 6 bases from V and 1 base from J, with 8 bases between. The CDR3 region has the DNA TGTGCCAGCAGACTCAGGGGCACAGATACGCAGTATTTT. Its protein product is CASRLRGTDTQYF.

The chain employs TRBV5-1 and TRBJ2-2, with TRBD1 identical over 8 bases. The CDR3 has 15 amino acids. The V segment lost 2 bases and the J segment 3 bases; nucleotides outside the gene matches: 3. From germline, CDR1 is SGHRS and CDR2 YFSETQ. CDR3 sequence (DNA): TGCGCCAGCAGCTTCCCGGACAGGGACACCGGGGAGCTGTTTTTT. This codes for CASSFPDRDTGELFF.

This clone was recorded a few times. The chain has TRBV27 and TRBJ1-1, with TRBD1 as a possible D gene (5 bases). The CDR3 is made up of 12 amino acids. V was shortened by 3 bases and J by 8 bases, with 10 bases between the two germline ends. Germline V gives CDR1 MNHEY, CDR2 SMNVEV (reference sequence). The CDR3 DNA sequence: TGTGCCAGCAGTTTCCCAGGGAAGGAAGCTTTCTTT. It translates to CASSFPGKEAFF.

The chain carries TRBV9 and TRBJ1-6; the D gene is possibly TRBD1 (6 bases). The ends were cut back, 0 bases at V and 8 bases at J, with 12 bases in the middle. The V gene's germline CDR1 is SGDLS and CDR2 YYNGEE. The CDR3 is made up of 15 amino acids. CDR3 sequence: CASSVEQGGHSPLHF. The CDR3 region has the DNA TGTGCCAGCAGCGTAGAACAGGGTGGGCATTCACCCCTCCACTTT. Looking up the rest from reference TRBV9 and TRBJ1-6 gives the full variable domain: DSGVTQTPKHLITATGQRVTLRCSPRSGDLSVYWYQQSLDQGLQFLIQYYNGEERAKGNILERFSAQQFPDLHSELNLSSLELGDSALYFCASSVEQGGHSPLHFGNGTRLTVT.

This clone showed up just once. The CDR3 DNA reads as TGCGCCAGCAGCCAAGAGGGGGGGCGGGCAGATACGCAGTATTTT. This sequence encodes CASSQEGGRADTQYF. The chain joins TRBV4-3 to TRBJ2-3; weak D call: TRBD2 (7 bases). V lost 0 bases and J lost 4, with 11 bases in between. This CDR3 has 15 amino acids. Germline CDR1 and CDR2: LGHNA and YSLEER.

In DNA, the CDR3 is TGTGCCAGCAGCCCAGGACTAGCTCCCGAGCAGTACTTC. It codes for CASSPGLAPEQYF. The rearrangement uses TRBV7-9 and TRBJ2-5, with 8 bases lining up with TRBD2. Near its end, the DNA agrees better with TRBJ2-7, so the J call may be wrong. The CDR3 runs to 13 residues. Germline CDR1 is SEHNR and CDR2 is FQNEAQ (reference sequence).

This clone was seen only once. The V and J genes are TRBV6-5 and TRBJ1-2; a possible D gene is TRBD1 (5 bases). The CDR3 contains 15 residues. Trimming removed 7 bases at V and 4 bases at J, with 19 bases between. Germline CDR1 and CDR2: MNHEY and SVGAGI. The CDR3 loop is CASTRGGNVAYGYTF. The CDR3 nucleotides read TGTGCCAGCACTCGGGGGGGGAATGTCGCCTATGGCTACACCTTC.

This clone was observed many times. This rearrangement joins TRBV7-3 to TRBJ1-4; D may be TRBD1 (5 bases). CDR1 and CDR2 (germline): SGHTA, FQGTGA. Trimming shortened V by 5 bases and J by 2 bases, and 12 bases separated the two germline ends. CDR3 length equals 15 residues. CDR3 in DNA: TGTGCCAGCAGCCCCCCGCGGGGGACTAATGAAAAACTGTTTTTT. Protein: CASSPPRGTNEKLFF. The complete variable domain, with remaining parts taken from reference TRBV7-3 and TRBJ1-4, reads GAGVSQTPSNKVTEKGKYVELRCDPISGHTALYWYRQSLGQGPEFLIYFQGTGAADDSGLPNDRFFAVRPEGSVSTLKIQRTERGDSAVYLCASSPPRGTNEKLFFGSGTQLSVL.

Worth noting for this clone: Sequence at one end of the junction differs from germline and may be a read error. The chain has TRBV7-9 and TRBJ2-2; tentative D call: TRBD1 (5 bases). The CDR3 has 17 residues. Looked up from germline, CDR1 is SEHNR and CDR2 is FQNEAQ (reference sequence). The CDR3 DNA reads as TGTTCCAGCAGCTTAAAAGGGGTCATGATAAACACCGGGGAGCTGTTTTTT. Translated, it gives CSSSLKGVMINTGELFF. Filled out from reference TRBV7-9 and TRBJ2-2, the complete variable domain reads DTGVSQNPRHKITKRGQNVTFRCDPISEHNRLYWYRQTLGQGPEFLTYFQNEAQLEKSRLLSDRFSAERPKGSFSTLEIQRTEQGDSAMYLCSSSLKGVMINTGELFFGEGSRLTVL.

This clone has a single count. This chain uses TRBV6-1 with TRBJ2-2, with D perhaps matching TRBD2 (5 bases). Germline loops: CDR1 MNHNS, CDR2 SASEGT. This CDR3 contains 14 residues. The V and J ends lost 3 bases and 5 bases respectively, with 10 bases between them. The CDR3: CASSEARGTGELFF. The CDR3 coding sequence is TGTGCCAGCAGTGAGGCTCGAGGGACCGGGGAGCTGTTTTTT.

V is TRBV27 and J is TRBJ2-1; 9 bases are a match to TRBD2. CDR3 size: 16 residues. J gave up 5 bases and V 6 bases, and 11 bases lay outside the gene matches. Germline loops: CDR1 MNHEY, CDR2 SMNVEV (reference sequence). The CDR3 nucleotides are TGTGCCAGCAGGCACCACCGGCGGGGGGGTCACAATGAGCAGTTCTTC. Translating it yields CASRHHRRGGHNEQFF.

This clone appeared once. The rearrangement uses TRBV11-1 and TRBJ1-1; TRBD1 matches at 10 bases. The ends lost 5 bases at V and 4 bases at J; junction bases unmatched: 7. CDR3 size: 15 residues. Germline values: CDR1 SGHAT, CDR2 FQDESV (reference sequence). The CDR3 bases are TGTGCCAGCAGCGTAGGGACAGGGGACGGCACTGAAGCTTTCTTT. Translated, it gives CASSVGTGDGTEAFF.

CDR3 DNA: TGTGCCAGAAGCTCGGACAATGAGCAGTTCTTC. Encoded protein: CARSSDNEQFF. The chain combines TRBV5-3 with TRBJ2-1; no definite D call. TRBV5-3 is given ORF status, its function remaining uncertain. V lost 3 bases and J 5 bases, leaving 3 bases between the germline ends. The CDR3 contains 11 residues.

This chain joins TRBV30 and TRBJ2-1; 7 bases align to TRBD2. Per germline, CDR1 GTSNPN and CDR2 SVGIG (reference sequence). This CDR3 has 15 residues. The trim removed 0 bases at V and 2 bases at J, leaving 4 bases unmatched. The CDR3 region has the DNA TGTGCCTGGAGTGTACGGGCGGGGGCCTACAATGAGCAGTTCTTC. Translating it yields CAWSVRAGAYNEQFF.

The chain joins TRBV4-3 to TRBJ1-4; D remains ambiguous. Germline CDR1 LGHNA, CDR2 YSLEER. CDR3 length equals 16 residues. The V end lost 0 bases, the J end lost 4 bases, and 12 bases lay between the germline ends. Here the CDR3 DNA reads TGCGCCAGCAGCCAAGATCTTGAGGGTTTTAATGAAAAACTGTTTTTT. Protein sequence: CASSQDLEGFNEKLFF.

This chain links TRBV6-5 with TRBJ1-3, with TRBD1 matching over 9 bases. Germline V gives CDR1 MNHEY, CDR2 SVGAGI. The CDR3 contains 14 residues. The junction had 8 bases not matched to a gene; V was cut back by 5 bases and J by 9 bases. The CDR3 loop reads CASSPTGGEVTIYF. DNA for the CDR3: TGTGCCAGCAGTCCGACAGGGGGGGAAGTCACCATATATTTT.

This clone was seen a single time. The CDR3 DNA reads as TGTGCCAGCAGCCAAGGATGGGCGGGGGGGCCCCTTGTCAATGAGCAGTTCTTC. It translates to CASSQGWAGGPLVNEQFF. V gene TRBV14 combines with J gene TRBJ2-1, with TRBD2 matching over 9 bases. The germline CDR1 and CDR2 sequences are SGHDN and FVKESK. CDR3 length: 18 residues. The junction had 13 bases not matched to a gene; V was cut back by 1 base and J by 6 bases.

This chain connects TRBV5-4 to TRBJ2-1; 15 bases line up with TRBD2. CDR1 and CDR2 (germline): SGHNT, YYREEE (reference sequence). Trimming cost V 4 bases and J 9 bases; bases outside gene matches: 8. This CDR3 is built from 16 residues. In DNA form, the CDR3 reads TGTGCCAGCAGCCCGGGACTAGCGGGGGGTACTACTGAGCAGTTCTTC. Protein product: CASSPGLAGGTTEQFF.